What follows are 6 T cell receptor beta chains derived from one specimen sequenced in a study of T-cell reconstitution after alpha-beta-depleted transplantation in children. Unique molecular identifiers tagged the TCRbeta library. One entry per CDR3 protein, called by TCRdb with MiXCR from the PCR reads. In the table there are 200,000 or so distinct CDR3 sequences, around 8.4% of which are singletons. This specimen consisted of PBMCs, mostly from graft donor cells, obtained 360 days after TCRalphabeta/CD19-depleted stem cell transplant. The source is a male patient aged 2 to 10 who had a stem cell transplant for acute myeloid leukemia, so the T cells may come from the graft donor.

This clonotype was counted at least ten times. The chain has TRBV5-5 and TRBJ2-3; 10 bases line up with TRBD2. The CDR3 covers 15 residues. V was pared by 2 bases and J by 4 bases, with 4 bases of the junction left unmatched. Germline V gene lookup returns CDR1 SGHKS and CDR2 YYEKEE (reference sequence). CDR3 sequence: CASSLAGGPSDTQYF. Here the CDR3 DNA reads TGTGCCAGCAGCTTAGCGGGAGGGCCCTCAGATACGCAGTATTTT. The full variable domain, with the rest looked up from reference TRBV5-5 and TRBJ2-3, is DAGVTQSPTHLIKTRGQQVTLRCSPISGHKSVSWYQQVLGQGPQFIFQYYEKEERGRGNFPDRFSARQFPNYSSELNVNALLLGDSALYLCASSLAGGPSDTQYFGPGTRLTVL.

This clonotype was counted at least ten times. The J gene is TRBJ2-5, the V gene TRBV4-2; D may be TRBD1 or TRBD2 (5 bases each). Trimming removed 1 base from V and 5 bases from J, with 14 bases in between. The CDR3 sequence is 15 residues long. Germline V gene sequence: CDR1 LGHNA, CDR2 YNFKEQ. CDR3 protein: CASSQGTSGRETQYF. The DNA of the CDR3 is TGTGCCAGCAGCCAAGGGACGTCGGGGCGGGAGACCCAGTACTTC.

Concerning this clonotype: Just one base apart from a much larger clone, this may be a read error. The CDR3 does not end in the conserved phenylalanine or tryptophan, so this is likely a read error. V and J are TRBV29-1 and TRBJ1-4; 7 bases agree with TRBD1. Trimming cost V 0 bases and J 6 bases; bases outside gene matches: 7. This CDR3 region has 15 residues. Germline-derived CDR1 and CDR2 are SQVTM and ANQGSEA. The CDR3 sequence is CSVEDPRRGDEKLFS. The CDR3 bases are TGCAGCGTTGAAGATCCTCGCAGGGGGGATGAAAAACTGTTTTCT.

This clonotype turned up a few times. The chain employs TRBV6-2 or TRBV6-3 and TRBJ1-1; D is ambiguous. The CDR3 is 14 residues long. Trimming removed 6 bases from V and 1 base from J, with 12 bases in between. From germline, CDR1 is MNHEY and CDR2 SVGEGT. CDR3 DNA sequence: TGTGCCAGCAGCCTCTTTATGTCGAACACTGAAGCTTTCTTT. This gives the protein CASSLFMSNTEAFF.

The table lists this clonotype with a few counts. This chain joins TRBV7-2 and TRBJ2-1; D unclear. Trimming took off 0 bases at V and 9 bases at J, with 3 bases between the two ends. The CDR3 sequence is 11 residues long. In germline, CDR1 is SGHTA, CDR2 FQGNSA. Here the CDR3 reads CASSLAAEQFF. DNA for the CDR3: TGTGCCAGCAGCTTAGCGGCTGAGCAGTTCTTC.

V and J are TRBV12-3 or TRBV12-4 and TRBJ2-3; D unresolved. The V end lost 5 bases, the J end lost 4 bases, and 7 bases lay between the germline ends. The CDR3 is 12 residues long. CDR3 sequence reads: CASSLYPDTQYF. The CDR3 nucleotides read TGTGCCAGCAGTCTGTACCCAGATACGCAGTATTTT.